This entry features one T cell receptor (beta chain) sequence. The antigen is unknown. The length of the CDR3 is 14 residues. Per germline, CDR1 LGHNA and CDR2 YSLEER. The data belong to a study of monozygotic twins with inflammatory bowel disease. Study-level points and caveats: Clonotype overlap with others was lower in IBD patients than in healthy twins, a difference that was greatest with disease activity.

For both chains, the TCRalpha and TCRbeta cDNA went through two nested PCRs of about 15 and 9 cycles. TCRdb processed the 5' RACE reads again and assigns one entry to each CDR3 protein, with no DNA. This repertoire includes 400,000 to 500,000 distinct CDR3 sequences. The sample comprised blood. The rearrangement uses TRBV4-3 and TRBJ1-3; lacking DNA, the TRBD1 call made by TCRdb goes unchecked. The source of this sequence is a human donor with ulcerative colitis or Crohn's disease, or a healthy co-twin of an affected twin (not recorded which). The CDR3 is CASSHKGQGNTIYF.